Listed here is a single T cell receptor beta chain. TCR alpha and beta CDR3 regions were amplified from RNA using iRepertoire nested multiplex PCR. TCRdb redid the calling of the multiplex PCR reads with MiXCR, one entry per CDR3 protein. The sample includes about 400,000 distinct CDR3 sequences, roughly two fifths of them seen just once. CDR1 and CDR2 (germline): MDHEN, SYDVKM. This CDR3 has 14 residues. Trimming took off 6 bases at V and 15 bases at J, with 21 bases between the two ends. The sample belongs to a study of glioma-infiltrating T cells. The chain employs TRBV28 and TRBJ1-6; tentatively, D is TRBD1 (5 bases). Specimen: glioma tissue, nonneoplastic brain tissue, or PBMCs (not recorded which). The receptor was derived from a human donor with low-grade glioma or glioblastoma, undergoing nonglioma brain surgery, or in good health (not recorded which). The CDR3 nucleotides read TGTGCCAGCAGCCTAACCCGGGGACCGCTTTACCTCCACTTT. This codes for CASSLTRGPLYLHF.